Only a few counts were recorded for the clone carrying this T cell receptor beta chain. Its antigen is not known. The CDR3 spans 17 residues. Germline values: CDR1 LNHDA, CDR2 SQIVND (reference sequence). V was cut by 5 bases and J by 2 bases, with 20 bases left in between. The data originate from a study of T cell repertoires in cytomegalovirus infection. TCRdb independently ran MiXCR on the reads; one entry per CDR3 protein. Of approximately 600,000 distinct CDR3 sequences in the sample, around 40% were seen once. The rearrangement uses TRBV19 and TRBJ2-3; D is perhaps TRBD1 or TRBD2 (5 bases each). The sequence derives from a human donor in good health (CMV status not recorded). Some clones in this sample may be carry-over from other donors' samples. Sequenced here: cultured PBMCs, sampled from culture after CMV antigen stimulation. The CDR3 sequence is CASSGSLGPTYTDTQYF. CDR3 DNA sequence: TGTGCCAGTAGTGGAAGCCTGGGACCCACCTACACAGATACGCAGTATTTT.